The 5 T cell receptor beta chains presented below share a single source sample, sequenced in a study of T cells of healthy individuals. TCRdb processed the 5' RACE reads anew with MiXCR; each CDR3 protein has one entry. The sample has 60,000 to 80,000 distinct CDR3 sequences, around 15% seen once. The receptor source for this set is a human donor in good health.

This clonotype was picked up many times. V gene TRBV11-2 combines with J gene TRBJ2-7; D call uncertain. The CDR3 covers 13 residues. Per the germline V gene, CDR1 is SGHAT and CDR2 is FQNNGV. V was cut by 5 bases and J by 2 bases, with 10 bases left in between. The CDR3 DNA sequence: TGTGCCAGCAGCCCACCCACGGCCTACGAGCAGTACTTC. It is translated as CASSPPTAYEQYF.

This clonotype appeared a few times. The V call is TRBV2, the J call TRBJ1-1; D gene unclear. This CDR3 comprises 15 residues. Trimming cost V 3 bases and J 2 bases, with 13 bases left between them. Germline CDR1 SNHLY, CDR2 FYNNEI. The DNA for the CDR3 is TGTGCCAGCAGTGACGGAGGATTAACAAACACTGAAGCTTTCTTT. Amino acid sequence: CASSDGGLTNTEAFF.

The rearrangement links TRBV27 to TRBJ2-3; D perhaps matches TRBD1 (5 bases). Trimming left V 3 bases short and J 7 bases short, with 14 bases between. The germline V gene encodes CDR1 MNHEY and CDR2 SMNVEV (reference sequence). The CDR3 runs to 14 residues. The chain's CDR3 is CASSFSRVENTQYF. The CDR3 nucleotides read TGTGCCAGCAGTTTTTCCAGGGTGGAGAATACGCAGTATTTT.

This clonotype was picked up many times. The rearrangement uses TRBV29-1 and TRBJ1-6; no definite D call. Trimming took off 4 bases at V and 5 bases at J, with 6 bases between the two ends. The germline V gene encodes CDR1 SQVTM and CDR2 ANQGSEA. This CDR3 is 12 amino acids long. This CDR3 reads CSVGADNSPLHF. The CDR3 nucleotides are TGCAGCGTTGGGGCCGATAATTCACCCCTCCACTTT. The whole variable domain, filled in from reference TRBV29-1 and TRBJ1-6, reads SAVISQKPSRDICQRGTSLTIQCQVDSQVTMMFWYRQQPGQSLTLIATANQGSEATYESGFVIDKFPISRPNLTFSTLTVSNMSPEDSSIYLCSVGADNSPLHFGNGTRLTVT.

This clonotype was picked up many times. The V and J genes are TRBV7-9 and TRBJ1-1, with 7 bases that match TRBD1. The V segment lost 6 bases and the J segment 0 bases; nucleotides outside the gene matches: 4. The CDR3 runs 14 residues. Germline V gives CDR1 SEHNR, CDR2 FQNEAQ (reference sequence). CDR3 in DNA: TGTGCCAGCAGATCGACAGGGATGAACACTGAAGCTTTCTTT. This codes for CASRSTGMNTEAFF.